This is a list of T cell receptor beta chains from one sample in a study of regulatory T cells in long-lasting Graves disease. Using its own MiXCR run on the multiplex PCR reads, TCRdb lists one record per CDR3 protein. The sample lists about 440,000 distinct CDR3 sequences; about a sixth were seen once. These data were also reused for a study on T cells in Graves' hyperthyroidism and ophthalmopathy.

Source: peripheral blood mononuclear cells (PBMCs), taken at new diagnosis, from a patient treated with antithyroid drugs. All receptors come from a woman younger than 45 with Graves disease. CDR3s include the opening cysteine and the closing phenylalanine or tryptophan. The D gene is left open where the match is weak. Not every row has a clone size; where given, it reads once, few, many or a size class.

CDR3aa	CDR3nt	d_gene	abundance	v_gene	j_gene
CASRLQGNQPQHF	TGTGCCAGCAGACTACAGGGGAATCAGCCCCAGCATTTT	TRBD1	many	TRBV28	TRBJ1-5
CVISGWDRAHNEQFF	TGTGTCATCAGTGGGTGGGACAGGGCCCACAATGAGCAGTTCTTC	TRBD1	NA	TRBV10-3	TRBJ2-1
CSAPRFGGVKNIQYF	TGCAGTGCCCCTCGTTTTGGGGGCGTCAAAAACATTCAGTACTTC	NA	NA	TRBV20-1	TRBJ2-4
CASSQTRTHEAFF	TGCGCCAGCAGCCAGACACGGACCCATGAAGCTTTCTTT	NA	many	TRBV11-2	TRBJ1-1
CASTWDRGSDGYTF	TGTGCCAGCACCTGGGACAGGGGGAGTGATGGCTACACCTTC	TRBD1	NA	TRBV6-1	TRBJ1-2
CASSLAVQMNTEAFF	TGCGCCAGCAGCTTGGCGGTGCAGATGAACACTGAAGCTTTCTTT	NA	many	TRBV5-1	TRBJ1-1
CAWSSRLADNEQFF	TGTGCCTGGAGTTCCCGACTAGCGGACAATGAGCAGTTCTTC	TRBD2	many	TRBV30	TRBJ2-1
CASSQGTSGSQETQYF	TGCGCCAGCAGCCAAGGGACTAGCGGGAGTCAAGAGACCCAGTACTTC	TRBD2	many	TRBV4-3	TRBJ2-5
CSASLETGGSTEAFF	TGCAGTGCTAGCCTCGAGACAGGGGGGAGCACTGAAGCTTTCTTT	TRBD1	many	TRBV20-1	TRBJ1-1
CASGQSLFEQFF	TGTGCCAGCGGCCAATCTCTTTTTGAGCAGTTCTTC	NA	NA	TRBV28	TRBJ2-1
CATSGVGLSGETQYF	TGTGCCACCAGCGGAGTGGGCCTATCGGGGGAGACCCAGTACTTC	NA	many	TRBV24-1	TRBJ2-5
CSAGRRQTGNTIYF	TGCAGTGCTGGGCGTCGACAGACTGGAAACACCATATATTTT	NA	NA	TRBV20-1	TRBJ1-3
CASQPEGQGYEQYF	TGCGCCAGCCAACCAGAGGGACAGGGCTACGAGCAGTACTTC	TRBD1	many	TRBV5-1	TRBJ2-7
CASSPRSLLYEQYF	TGTGCCAGCTCACCACGGAGTCTCCTCTACGAGCAGTACTTC	NA	NA	TRBV18	TRBJ2-7
CASSPIGSSNTGELFF	TGTGCCAGCTCCCCTATCGGGAGTTCGAACACCGGGGAGCTGTTTTTT	NA	NA	TRBV18	TRBJ2-2
CSARVAEFSGSYEQYF	TGCAGTGCTAGGGTCGCGGAGTTTAGCGGATCCTACGAGCAGTACTTC	NA	many	TRBV20-1	TRBJ2-7
CSVEEEEQPQHF	TGCAGCGTTGAAGAAGAGGAGCAGCCCCAGCATTTT	NA	NA	TRBV29-1	TRBJ1-5
CASSRAQGTSYEQYF	TGTGCCAGCAGTAGGGCTCAGGGGACCTCCTACGAGCAGTACTTC	NA	many	TRBV27	TRBJ2-7
CASSLEAQYQETQYF	TGTGCCAGCAGCTTAGAAGCGCAGTACCAAGAGACCCAGTACTTC	NA	many	TRBV7-9	TRBJ2-5
CASSPGTSGSLNTGELFF	TGTGCCAGCAGTCCGGGGACTAGCGGGAGCCTGAACACCGGGGAGCTGTTTTTT	TRBD2	many	TRBV28	TRBJ2-2
CASSLDEADTQYF	TGTGCCAGCAGCTTGGATGAAGCAGATACGCAGTATTTT	NA	many	TRBV11-2	TRBJ2-3
CAWSGTRNSPLHF	TGTGCCTGGAGTGGGACCCGAAATTCACCCCTCCACTTT	NA	many	TRBV30	TRBJ1-6